This T cell receptor (beta chain) was recovered during a study of CD8 T cells in ankylosing spondylitis. Notes on the study in general: Ankylosing spondylitis blood appeared to be characterized by a TCR beta motif of 7 to 9 highly homologous variants.

The germline gives CDR1 SGHVS, CDR2 FQNEAQ. Trimming removed 3 bases at V and 1 base at J, with 21 bases between. This CDR3 spans 18 amino acids. Libraries for TCR beta were made by quantitative 5'-RACE with molecular barcodes. TCRdb independently ran MiXCR on the 5' RACE reads; one entry per CDR3 protein. The sample holds roughly 120,000 distinct CDR3 sequences; approximately 15% are singletons and the top ten take 2.5% to 3.5%. For this clonotype: Its antigen is as yet unknown.

The TCR comes from a female donor with ankylosing spondylitis or in good health (not recorded which). The sample comprised blood, either unsorted or a sorted T cell fraction (not recorded which). This chain joins TRBV7-8 and TRBJ1-1; possible D gene TRBD1, 6 bases. Written as DNA, the CDR3 is TGTGCCAGCAGCTTCGCGGCGCTAGGGGGTACCACGAACACTGAAGCTTTCTTT. It is translated as CASSFAALGGTTNTEAFF.